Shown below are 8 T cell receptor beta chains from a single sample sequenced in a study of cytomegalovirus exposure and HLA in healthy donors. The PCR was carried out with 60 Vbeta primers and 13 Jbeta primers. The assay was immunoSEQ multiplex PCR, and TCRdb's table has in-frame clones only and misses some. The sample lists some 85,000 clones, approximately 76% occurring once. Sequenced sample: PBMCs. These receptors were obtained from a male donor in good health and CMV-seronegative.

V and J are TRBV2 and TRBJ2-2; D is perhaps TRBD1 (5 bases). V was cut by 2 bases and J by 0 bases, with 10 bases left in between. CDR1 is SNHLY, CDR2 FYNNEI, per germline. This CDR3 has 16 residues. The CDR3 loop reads CASSEQGSSNTGELFF. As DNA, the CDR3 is TGTGCCAGCAGTGAACAGGGCTCCTCGAACACCGGGGAGCTGTTTTTT.

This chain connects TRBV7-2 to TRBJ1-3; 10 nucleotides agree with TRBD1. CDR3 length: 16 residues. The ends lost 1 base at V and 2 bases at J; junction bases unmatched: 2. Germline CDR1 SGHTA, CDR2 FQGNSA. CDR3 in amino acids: CASSLVGQGTGNTIYF. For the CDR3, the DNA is TGTGCCAGCAGCTTAGTGGGACAGGGGACTGGAAACACCATATATTTT. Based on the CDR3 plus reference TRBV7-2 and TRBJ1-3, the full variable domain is GAGVSQSPSNKVTEKGKDVELRCDPISGHTALYWYRQSLGQGLEFLIYFQGNSAPDKSGLPSDRFSAERTGGSVSTLTIQRTQQEDSAVYLCASSLVGQGTGNTIYFGEGSWLTVV.

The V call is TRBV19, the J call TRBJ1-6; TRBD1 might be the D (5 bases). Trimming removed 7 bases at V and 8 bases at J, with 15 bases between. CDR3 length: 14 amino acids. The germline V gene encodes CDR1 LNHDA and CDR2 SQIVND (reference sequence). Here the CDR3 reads CASTLVRGDSPLHF. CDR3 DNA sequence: TGTGCCAGTACCCTGGTCCGGGGGGATTCACCCCTCCACTTT.

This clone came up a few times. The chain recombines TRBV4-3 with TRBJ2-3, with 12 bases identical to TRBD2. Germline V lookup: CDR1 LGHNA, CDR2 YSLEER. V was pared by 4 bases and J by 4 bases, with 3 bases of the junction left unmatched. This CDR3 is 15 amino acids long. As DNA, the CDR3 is TGCGCCAGCAGCCCTAGCGGGGGGGCCTCAGATACGCAGTATTTT. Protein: CASSPSGGASDTQYF.

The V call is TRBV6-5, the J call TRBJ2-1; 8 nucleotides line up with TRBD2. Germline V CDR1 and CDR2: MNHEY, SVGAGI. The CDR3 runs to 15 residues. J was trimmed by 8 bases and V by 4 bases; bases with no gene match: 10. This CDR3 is CASSLLRSGSYEQFF. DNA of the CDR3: TGTGCCAGCAGTTTGTTAAGGAGCGGGAGTTATGAGCAGTTCTTC.

The CDR3 protein is CASRPGTGGLLGNEQFF. The CDR3 nucleotides read TGTGCCAGCAGACCTGGGACAGGGGGCCTCCTGGGCAATGAGCAGTTCTTC. J is TRBJ2-1 and V is TRBV7-9, with TRBD1 matching over 12 bases. CDR1 and CDR2 (germline): SEHNR, FQNEAQ (reference sequence). The CDR3 length is 17 residues. Losses at the gene ends were 6 bases for V and 6 bases for J; bases not matched to a gene: 12.

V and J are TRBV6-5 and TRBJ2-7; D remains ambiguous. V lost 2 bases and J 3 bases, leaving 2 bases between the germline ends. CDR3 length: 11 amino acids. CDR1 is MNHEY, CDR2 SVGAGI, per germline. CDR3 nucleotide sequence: TGTGCCAGCAGTTACCTCTACGAGCAGTACTTC. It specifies CASSYLYEQYF.

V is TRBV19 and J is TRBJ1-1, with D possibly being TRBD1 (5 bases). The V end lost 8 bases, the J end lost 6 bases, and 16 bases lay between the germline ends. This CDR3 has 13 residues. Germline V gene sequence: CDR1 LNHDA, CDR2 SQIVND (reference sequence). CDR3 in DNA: TGTGCCAGTTCTTGGGGGGGATTGCCTGAAGCTTTCTTT. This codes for CASSWGGLPEAFF.